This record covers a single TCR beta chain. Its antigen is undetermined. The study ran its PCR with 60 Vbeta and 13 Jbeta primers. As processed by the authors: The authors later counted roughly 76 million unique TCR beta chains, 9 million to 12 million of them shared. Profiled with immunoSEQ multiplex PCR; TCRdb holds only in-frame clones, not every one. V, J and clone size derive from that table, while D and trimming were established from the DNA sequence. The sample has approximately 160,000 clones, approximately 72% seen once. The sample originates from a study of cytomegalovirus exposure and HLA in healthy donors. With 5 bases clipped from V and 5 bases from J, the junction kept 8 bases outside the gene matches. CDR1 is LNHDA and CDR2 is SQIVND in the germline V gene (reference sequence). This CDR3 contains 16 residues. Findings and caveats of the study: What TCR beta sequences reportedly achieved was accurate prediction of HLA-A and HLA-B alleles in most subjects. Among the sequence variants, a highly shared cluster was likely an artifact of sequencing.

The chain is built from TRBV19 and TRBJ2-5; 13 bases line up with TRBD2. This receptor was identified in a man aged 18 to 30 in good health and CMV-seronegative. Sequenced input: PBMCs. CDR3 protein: CASSSRTSGRGETQYF. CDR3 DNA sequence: TGTGCCAGTAGTTCCCGGACTAGCGGGAGAGGGGAGACCCAGTACTTC.